This T cell receptor beta chain was recovered during a study of identical twins. The length of the CDR3 is 13 residues. V was trimmed by 7 bases and J by 0 bases, leaving 13 bases between them. Germline CDR1 DFQATT, CDR2 SNEGSKA (reference sequence). It was template switching that added a universal primer site, and there were unique molecular identifiers on the cDNA. TCRdb redid the calling of the 5' RACE reads with MiXCR, one entry per CDR3 protein. The sample holds about 490,000 distinct CDR3 sequences; 12% to 15% are singletons and the top ten take 0.44%. General study findings and limits: With monozygotic twins, out-of-frame TCR alpha sharing exceeded what models estimated. Beta out-of-frame sequences displayed a weaker excess of sharing between twins.

With regard to this clonotype: The antigen is not known.

Healthy Caucasians, and only they, were the donors. These same records also appear under a second study, on yellow fever vaccine responses in identical twins.

V and J are TRBV20-1 and TRBJ2-7; TRBD2 might be the D (6 bases). This TCR was recovered from a woman aged 18-35 years in good health. The sample was CD4+ T cells sorted from blood. CDR3 amino acids: CSVSGGTSYEQYV. CDR3 nucleotide sequence: TGCAGTGTTAGCGGCGGGACCTCCTACGAGCAGTACGTC.